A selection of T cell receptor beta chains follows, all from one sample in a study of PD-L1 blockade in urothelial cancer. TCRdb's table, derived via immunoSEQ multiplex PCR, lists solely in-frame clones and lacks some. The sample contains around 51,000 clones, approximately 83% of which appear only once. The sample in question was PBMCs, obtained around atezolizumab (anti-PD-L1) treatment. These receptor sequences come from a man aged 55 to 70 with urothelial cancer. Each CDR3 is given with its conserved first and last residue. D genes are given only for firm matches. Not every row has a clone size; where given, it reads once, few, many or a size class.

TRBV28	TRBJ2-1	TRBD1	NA	TGTGCCAGCATAGGGGGCCCCTCCTACAATGAGCAGTTCTTC	CASIGGPSYNEQFF
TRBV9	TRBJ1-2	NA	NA	TGTGCCAGCAGCTCCGGGATAGAGGTTAGTGGCTACACCTTC	CASSSGIEVSGYTF
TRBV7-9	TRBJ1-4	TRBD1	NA	TGTGCCAGCAGCACCGGGACAGTTAATGAAAAACTGTTTTTT	CASSTGTVNEKLFF
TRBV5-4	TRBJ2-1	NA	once	TGTGCCAGCAGCTCCCTTTCTAGTGCCAATGAGCAGTTCTTC	CASSSLSSANEQFF
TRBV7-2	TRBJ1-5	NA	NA	TGTGCCAGCAGCTTAGAAGGTAGTGGGGCCAGCAATCAGCCCCAGCATTTT	CASSLEGSGASNQPQHF
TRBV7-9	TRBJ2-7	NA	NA	TGTGCCAGCAGCTTAGAGGGGCCTACAGGGCCCCGAACCTACGAGCAGTACTTC	CASSLEGPTGPRTYEQYF
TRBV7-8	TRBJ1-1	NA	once	TGTGCCAGCAGCCGAAGACTTGGCACTGAAGCTTTCTTT	CASSRRLGTEAFF
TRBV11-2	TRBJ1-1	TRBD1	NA	TGTGCCAGCAGCTTAGTCCACAGGGGGACGATGAACACTGAAGCTTTCTTT	CASSLVHRGTMNTEAFF
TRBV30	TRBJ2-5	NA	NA	TGTGCCTGGAGGCAGACAGGACGAGGGGAGACCCAGTACTTC	CAWRQTGRGETQYF
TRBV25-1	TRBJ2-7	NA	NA	TGTGCCAGCAGAGACACAGGGATCTACGAGCAGTACTTC	CASRDTGIYEQYF
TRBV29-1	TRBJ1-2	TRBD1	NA	TGCAGCGTTGAATATCAACAGGGGGTTCGTGGCTACACCTTC	CSVEYQQGVRGYTF
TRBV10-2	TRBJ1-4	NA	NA	TGCGCCAGCAGAAGCACGGAGAATAATGAAAAACTGTTTTTT	CASRSTENNEKLFF
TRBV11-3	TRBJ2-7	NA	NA	TGTGCCAGCAGCTTAGGAACAGTCTACGAGCAGTACTTC	CASSLGTVYEQYF
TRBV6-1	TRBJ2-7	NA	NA	TGTGCCAGCAGTGGACTCCCGAGTCCTTCCTCCTACGAGCAGTACTTC	CASSGLPSPSSYEQYF
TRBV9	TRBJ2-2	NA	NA	TGTGCCAGCAGCCCCCTACTAGAGACCGGGGAGCTGTTTTTT	CASSPLLETGELFF
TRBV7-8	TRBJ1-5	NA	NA	TGTGCCAGCAGCGAACTTAGTAGGGGTGGACAGCCCCAGCATTTT	CASSELSRGGQPQHF
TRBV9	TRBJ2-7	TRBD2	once	TGTGCCAGCAGCCGCAGCGGGAGGGCCTACGAGCAGTACTTC	CASSRSGRAYEQYF
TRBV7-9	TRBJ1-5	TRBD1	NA	TGTGCCAGCAGCGAGGGTACAGGGGTTAGCAATCAGCCCCAGCATTTT	CASSEGTGVSNQPQHF
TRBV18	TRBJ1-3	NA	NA	TGTGCCAGCTCGCCGCAGGGGTCTGGAAACACCATATATTTT	CASSPQGSGNTIYF
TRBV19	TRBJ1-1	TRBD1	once	TGTGCCAGTAGCCGGCTTGGGACAGGGGGCAGGAGCACTGAAGCTTTCTTT	CASSRLGTGGRSTEAFF
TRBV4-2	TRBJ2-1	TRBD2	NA	TGTGCCAGCAGCCAAGTATCTCGCGGGAGAACGGGTGAGCAGTTCTTC	CASSQVSRGRTGEQFF
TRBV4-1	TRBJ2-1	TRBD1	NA	TGCGCCAGCAGCCACGACAGGGCTGAGCAGTTCTTC	CASSHDRAEQFF
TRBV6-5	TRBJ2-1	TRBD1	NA	TGTGCCAGCAGCCCGACGGGACAGCTTTACAATGAGCAGTTCTTC	CASSPTGQLYNEQFF
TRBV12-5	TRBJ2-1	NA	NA	TGTGCTAGTAGTCCCCTAGTTGGGAATGAGCAGTTCTTC	CASSPLVGNEQFF
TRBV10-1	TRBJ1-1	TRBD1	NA	TGCGCCAGAAGCACAGGGGTGGAGACTGAAGCTTTCTTT	CARSTGVETEAFF
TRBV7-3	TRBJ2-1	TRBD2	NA	TGTGCCAGCAGCCCTAGCGGGAGTCCCCACAATGAGCAGTTCTTC	CASSPSGSPHNEQFF
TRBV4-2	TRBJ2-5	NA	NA	TGTGCCAGCAGCCCAATCCCCCCAGCGGACCAAATCGAGACCCAGTACTTC	CASSPIPPADQIETQYF
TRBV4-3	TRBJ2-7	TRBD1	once	TGCGCCAGCAGCCAAGATTGGGAAGACAGGGGTCCCTACGAGCAGTACTTC	CASSQDWEDRGPYEQYF
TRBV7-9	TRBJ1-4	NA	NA	TGTGCCAGCAGCTTAGCGGGAAGGGGGGAAAAACTGTTTTTT	CASSLAGRGEKLFF
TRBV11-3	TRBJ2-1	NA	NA	TGTGCCAGCAGCTTAGTAGGGGTTTCCTACAATGAGCAGTTCTTC	CASSLVGVSYNEQFF
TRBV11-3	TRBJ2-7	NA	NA	TGTGCCAGCAGCTCAGGATACGAGCAGTACTTC	CASSSGYEQYF
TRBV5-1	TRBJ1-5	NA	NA	TGCGCCAGCAGCTTGTGGTACAGCAAGTATAGCAATCAGCCCCAGCATTTT	CASSLWYSKYSNQPQHF
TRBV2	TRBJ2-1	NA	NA	TGTGCCAGCAATGCGGCTCGGGGGGCTGGGGAGCAGTTCTTC	CASNAARGAGEQFF
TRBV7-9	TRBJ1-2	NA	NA	TGTGCCAGCAGCTTCGCCACGACAGGAGCTGGCTACACCTTC	CASSFATTGAGYTF
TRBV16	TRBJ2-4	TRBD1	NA	TGTGCCAGCAGCCAATTGAAACGGACAGGGGGCTCCAAAAACATTCAGTACTTC	CASSQLKRTGGSKNIQYF
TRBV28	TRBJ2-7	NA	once	TGTGCCAGCAGTTTCCAGTCGTACGAGCAGTACTTC	CASSFQSYEQYF
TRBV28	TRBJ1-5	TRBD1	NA	TGTGCCAGCACCAACCGGGACAGGGCGCCTTTGGCCCAGCATTTT	CASTNRDRAPLAQHF
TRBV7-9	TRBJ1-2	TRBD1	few	TGTGCCAGCAGCTCAAATACTCCGGGACAGTTCAACTATGGCTACACCTTC	CASSSNTPGQFNYGYTF
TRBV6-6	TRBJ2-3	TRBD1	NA	TGTGCCAGCAGACAGCTCAGGGGGTTATTCACAGATACGCAGTATTTT	CASRQLRGLFTDTQYF
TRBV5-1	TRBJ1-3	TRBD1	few	TGCGCCAGCAGCTTTGCGGGACAGGGGGCTGGAAACACCATATATTTT	CASSFAGQGAGNTIYF
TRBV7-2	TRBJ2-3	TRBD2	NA	TGTGCCAGCAGCTCGGACGGGCGGGAGGCAGATACGCAGTATTTT	CASSSDGREADTQYF
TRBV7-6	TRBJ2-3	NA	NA	TGTGCCAGCAGCTTAGGAGGGAGCATGATTTACACAGATACGCAGTATTTT	CASSLGGSMIYTDTQYF
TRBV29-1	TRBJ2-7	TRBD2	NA	TGCAGCGTGGGATCCGGGACTAGCGGGGGTTACGAGCAGTACTTC	CSVGSGTSGGYEQYF
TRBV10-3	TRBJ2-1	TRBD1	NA	TGTGCCATCAGTGCCAGACAGGGGGCGCGGAATGAGCAGTTCTTC	CAISARQGARNEQFF
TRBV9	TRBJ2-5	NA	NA	TGTGCCAGCAGCGTAGGTAGCGGAGTTGGGGAGACCCAGTACTTC	CASSVGSGVGETQYF
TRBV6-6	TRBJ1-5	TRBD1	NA	TGTGCCAGCAGTTTGGACAGGGGTTCGGGGCATTTT	CASSLDRGSGHF
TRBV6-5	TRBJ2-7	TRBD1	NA	TGTGCCAGCAAGGTCGGCGGACAGGGGGCCTACGAGCAGTACTTC	CASKVGGQGAYEQYF
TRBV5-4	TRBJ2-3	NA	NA	TGTGCCAGCAGGCGAGATCTAGCGTACGTCCGAGATACGCAGTATTTT	CASRRDLAYVRDTQYF
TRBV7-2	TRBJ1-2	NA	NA	TGTGCCAGCAGCTTAGCCCTAGCAGGACAGATCTATGGCTACACCTTC	CASSLALAGQIYGYTF
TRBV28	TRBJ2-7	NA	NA	TGTGCCATTGGGCACGAGCAGTACTTC	CAIGHEQYF
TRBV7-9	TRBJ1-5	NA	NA	TGTGCCAGCAGCTTTCGGCGGGACGATCAGCCCCAGCATTTT	CASSFRRDDQPQHF
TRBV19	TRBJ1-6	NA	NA	TGTGCCAGTAGTATACTGGGAGGGGACAATTCACCCCTCCACTTT	CASSILGGDNSPLHF
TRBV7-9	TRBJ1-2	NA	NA	TGTGCCAGCAGCTTAGCGTCGAGGCCTTCCTATGGCTACACCTTC	CASSLASRPSYGYTF
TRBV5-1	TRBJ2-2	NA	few	TGCGCCAGCAGCTACGACAGAAACACCGGGGAGCTGTTTTTT	CASSYDRNTGELFF
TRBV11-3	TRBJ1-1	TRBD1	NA	TGTGCCAGCAGCCCTGGACAGGGGGACACTGAAGCTTTCTTT	CASSPGQGDTEAFF
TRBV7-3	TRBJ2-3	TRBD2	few	TGTGCCAGCAGCCCGAACAGTGCGGGAGGTACAGATACGCAGTATTTT	CASSPNSAGGTDTQYF
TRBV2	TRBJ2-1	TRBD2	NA	TGTGCCAGCAGTCAGACTAGCGGGAGGCACAATGAGCAGTTCTTC	CASSQTSGRHNEQFF